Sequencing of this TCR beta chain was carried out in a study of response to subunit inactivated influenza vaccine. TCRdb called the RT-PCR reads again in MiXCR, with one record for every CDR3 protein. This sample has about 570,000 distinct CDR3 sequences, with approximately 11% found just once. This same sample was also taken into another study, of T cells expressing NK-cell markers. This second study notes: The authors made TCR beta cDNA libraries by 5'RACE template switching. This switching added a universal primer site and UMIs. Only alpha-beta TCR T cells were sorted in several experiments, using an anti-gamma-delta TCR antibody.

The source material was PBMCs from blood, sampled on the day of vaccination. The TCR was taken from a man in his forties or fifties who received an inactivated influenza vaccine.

CDR3 residues: CASSQVIQGTGELFF. The CDR3 nucleotides are TGTGCCAGCAGCCAGGTCATTCAGGGCACCGGGGAGCTGTTTTTT. The rearrangement links TRBV4-2 to TRBJ2-2; D may be TRBD1 (5 bases). V shed 3 bases and J shed 4 bases, with 12 bases lying between them. The length of the CDR3 is 15 residues. The germline V gene has CDR1 LGHNA and CDR2 YNFKEQ.